This TCR beta chain appears in the sequencing data of a study of cytomegalovirus exposure and HLA in healthy donors. As for the study in general: In an early release, HLA-typed donors contributed some 82 million unique TCR sequences. Study-level results: Later analysis associated a missense DCLRE1C variant with TCR beta V- and J-gene trimming. A list of more than 150 TCR beta chains associated with cytomegalovirus was given.

PCR primers comprised 60 Vbeta and 13 Jbeta primers. Clones were sequenced by immunoSEQ multiplex PCR, and TCRdb holds only the in-frame ones, with some missing. This sample has roughly 150,000 clones, with 73% found just once. In regard to this clone: What it binds is not known.

V lost 2 bases and J lost 1; bases outside the gene matches: 14. The CDR3 runs to 19 residues. Germline V CDR1 and CDR2: MNHNS, SASEGT. This clonotype was obtained from a woman in her late teens or twenties in good health and CMV-seropositive. V usage is TRBV6-1 and J usage is TRBJ2-4, with 7 nucleotides matching TRBD1. Sequenced sample: PBMCs. The CDR3 DNA sequence: TGTGCCAGCAGTGAAAGGCCGGGACAGTACTCTCTGGCCAAAAACATTCAGTACTTC. This translates into CASSERPGQYSLAKNIQYF.